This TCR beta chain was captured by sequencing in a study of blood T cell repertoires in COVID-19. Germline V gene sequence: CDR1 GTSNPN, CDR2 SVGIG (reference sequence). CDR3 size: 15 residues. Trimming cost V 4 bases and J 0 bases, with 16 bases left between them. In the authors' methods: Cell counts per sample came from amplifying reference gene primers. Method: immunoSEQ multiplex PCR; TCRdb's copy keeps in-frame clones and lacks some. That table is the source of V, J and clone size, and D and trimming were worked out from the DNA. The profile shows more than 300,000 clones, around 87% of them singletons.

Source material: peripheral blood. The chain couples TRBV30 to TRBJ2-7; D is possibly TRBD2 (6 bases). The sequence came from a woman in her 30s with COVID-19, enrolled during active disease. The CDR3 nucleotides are TGTGCCTGGACCACCCGATGGGGGGACTCCTACGAGCAGTACTTC. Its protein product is CAWTTRWGDSYEQYF.